This T cell receptor (beta chain) was captured in a study of radiotherapy plus CTLA-4 blockade in lung cancer. Germline V lookup: CDR1 KGHSH, CDR2 LQKENI. The V gene lost 6 bases and the J gene lost 0 bases, with 2 bases spanning the gap. This CDR3 has 11 amino acids. The repertoire was sequenced with immunoSEQ multiplex PCR; TCRdb's copy has only in-frame clones and lacks some. The repertoire holds around 37,000 clones, with around 75% as singletons. This clonotype was obtained from a human donor with non-small cell lung cancer that progressed on radiotherapy plus ipilimumab. The sample consisted of peripheral blood, taken from a patient treated with radiotherapy plus ipilimumab. The rearrangement links TRBV18 to TRBJ2-5; D is unresolved. The CDR3 reads CASSYQETQYF. The CDR3 nucleotides read TGTGCCAGCTCGTACCAAGAGACCCAGTACTTC.